The T cell receptor (beta chain) under discussion was sequenced for a study of cytomegalovirus exposure and HLA in healthy donors listed by TCRdb under 2017. With regard to the full study: According to a later analysis, the 120 validation repertoires were produced on the same platform as the 666 repertoires of the first cohort. Besides the first cohort of under 700 subjects, a separate validation cohort made up of 90 to 150 different subjects was used. The study aimed to test whether cataloging public T cell receptors could reveal signatures of past pathogen exposure. High-throughput TCR immunosequencing, statistical association of individual TCRs with disease status, and machine learning were combined to predict cytomegalovirus infection status. General findings and caveats noted by the study authors: Most TCR sequences were seen in very few donors, while some public TCRs were found in many individuals. A total of fewer than 200 TCR beta chains were listed by the study as associated with cytomegalovirus. In vitro tests confirmed that a few of the cytomegalovirus-associated TCR beta chains recognize cytomegalovirus antigens. A later analysis lacked HLA typing for the validation cohort, so it scored co-occurrence in that cohort across all 110 or so repertoires. The classifier was reported to diagnose cytomegalovirus status with high specificity and sensitivity in both the original cohort and the validation cohort. The authors suggested that the approach could potentially be generalized to other disease states and immunological phenotypes. Subsequent analysis determined that TCRs grouped into clusters in the first cohort also showed a tendency toward co-occurrence across the roughly 120 validation repertoires, and 90% to 95% of cluster scores exceeded 0.

Sequences MNHNS (CDR1) and SASEGT (CDR2) are obtained from the germline V gene. V sheds 0 bases and J sheds 4 bases, leaving 10 bases between their ends. Measured from the cysteine to the phenylalanine, the CDR3 is 15 residues long. Only the CDR3 region is kept as DNA, spanning 45 bases read in frame from base 1. To prepare the library, the immunoSEQ multiplex PCR assay was applied. On the authors' methods: A statistical classification framework was built for diagnosing cytomegalovirus status from the catalog of TCR beta chain sequences. TCRdb carries this immuneACCESS record with in-frame sequences only. Its versions omit some clonotypes, under half of them owing to an unresolved V gene in the studies checked, with the rest unexplained. From that table come the V and J calls and clone size; the DNA was used to work out D and trimming. The sample has some 71,000 clones on record, about 94% of them singletons. The top ten clonotypes cover approximately 0.99% of the sample.

Donors formed part of the validation cohort, which comprised over a hundred subjects and was distinct from the first cohort of 666 subjects. On this clone itself: Its specific antigen is unknown. Qualities for individual bases were not recorded, and no much larger clone is one base off.

This sequence originates from a woman aged 18-35 years in good health and CMV-seronegative. Sequencing input: PBMCs. The V and J segments used are TRBV6-1 and TRBJ2-1, with TRBD2 perhaps the D gene, on 7 matching bases. The CDR3 sequence is CASSEAGGRYNEQFF. The base sequence is TGTGCCAGCAGTGAAGCGGGGGGGCGTTACAATGAGCAGTTCTTC.